This passage covers 29 T cell receptor beta chains from one sample sequenced in a study of shared clonotypes between healthy human individuals. The protocol was immunoSEQ multiplex PCR, while the TCRdb copy is restricted to in-frame clones and leaves out a portion. Among just over 2,000,000 clones listed, 85% to 95% were seen once. The material sequenced was naive CD4+ T cells sorted from blood. Specified subset: CD45RA+ positively selected. Every receptor here comes from a man aged 18 to 29 in good health.

The V call is TRBV29-1, the J call TRBJ2-7; a weak D match, TRBD1 (5 bases). The V gene lost 0 bases and the J gene lost 3 bases, with 18 bases spanning the gap. This CDR3 has 16 amino acids. Germline V lookup: CDR1 SQVTM, CDR2 ANQGSEA. This CDR3 reads CSVEEWKQDKFYEQYF. CDR3 nucleotide sequence: TGCAGCGTTGAAGAGTGGAAACAGGACAAATTCTACGAGCAGTACTTC.

V is TRBV30 and J is TRBJ2-1, with TRBD1 matching over 9 bases. Germline V gives CDR1 GTSNPN, CDR2 SVGIG (reference sequence). The length of the CDR3 is 14 residues. V dropped 5 bases and J dropped 3; count of bases not matched to a gene: 5. The CDR3 nucleotides are TGTGCCTGGGGCACAGGGGGCAACTACAATGAGCAGTTCTTC. As protein: CAWGTGGNYNEQFF.

CDR3 region: CASSSGHGENYGYTF. The DNA of the CDR3 is TGCGCCAGCAGCTCGGGACACGGAGAGAACTATGGCTACACCTTC. This rearrangement joins TRBV5-1 to TRBJ1-2; possible D gene TRBD1, 6 bases. CDR3 size: 15 residues. CDR1 is SGHRS, CDR2 YFSETQ, per germline. The V gene lost 3 bases and the J gene lost 2 bases, with 14 bases spanning the gap.

Of note for this clone: The sample carries other DNA sequences with the same CDR3. J is TRBJ2-7 and V is TRBV6-5; 8 bases line up with TRBD1. J lost 1 base, V lost 5 bases, and 4 bases had no gene match. This CDR3 contains 14 residues. The germline V gene has CDR1 MNHEY and CDR2 SVGAGI. Here the CDR3 reads CASSRGQGSYEQYF. CDR3 nucleotides: TGTGCCAGCAGTCGCGGACAGGGTTCCTACGAGCAGTACTTC.

J is TRBJ1-4 and V is TRBV5-5; 10 bases are a match to TRBD1. This CDR3 spans 15 amino acids. Losses at the gene ends were 4 bases for V and 8 bases for J; bases not matched to a gene: 8. CDR1 and CDR2 from the germline V gene are SGHKS and YYEKEE (reference sequence). The CDR3 reads CASSALGQGGEKLFF. CDR3 bases: TGTGCCAGCAGCGCGCTAGGACAGGGGGGCGAAAAACTGTTTTTT.

This chain uses TRBV5-1 with TRBJ2-5; 15 bases match TRBD2. The length of the CDR3 is 16 residues. The trim removed 3 bases at V and 4 bases at J, leaving 4 bases unmatched. Germline V gene lookup returns CDR1 SGHRS and CDR2 YFSETQ. CDR3 nucleotide sequence: TGCGCCAGCAGCTCTCCGGGACTAGCGGGGGGAGAGACCCAGTACTTC. Amino acids: CASSSPGLAGGETQYF.

J is TRBJ2-2 and V is TRBV25-1; 8 bases line up with TRBD2. Germline V gene lookup returns CDR1 MGHDK and CDR2 SYGVNS. There are 17 residues in the CDR3. V was clipped by 3 bases and J by 1 base; unmatched bases: 7. As DNA, the CDR3 is TGTGCCAGCAGTGACCGATCTAGCGGGCTGAACACCGGGGAGCTGTTTTTT. Its protein product is CASSDRSSGLNTGELFF. The full variable domain, completed using reference TRBV25-1 and TRBJ2-2, is EADIYQTPRYLVIGTGKKITLECSQTMGHDKMYWYQQDPGMELHLIHYSYGVNSTEKGDLSSESTVSRIRTEHFPLTLESARPSHTSQYLCASSDRSSGLNTGELFFGEGSRLTVL.

V usage is TRBV5-4 and J usage is TRBJ2-3; 9 bases match TRBD2. Unmatched junction bases numbered 14, after V lost 4 bases and J lost 2 bases. CDR1 is SGHNT and CDR2 is YYREEE in the germline V gene (reference sequence). The CDR3 has 18 residues. CDR3 coding DNA: TGTGCCAGCAGCAATAGCGGGAGAGGTAATCTTCCCACAGATACGCAGTATTTT. Translating gives CASSNSGRGNLPTDTQYF.

The sample holds a few counts of this clone. The J gene is TRBJ1-1, the V gene TRBV5-6; TRBD1 matches at 7 bases. The germline CDR1 and CDR2 sequences are SGHDT and YYEEEE. The CDR3 contains 16 residues. V gave up 0 bases and J gave up 7 bases; unmatched junction bases: 12. CDR3 loop: CASSLAGTVGAHEAFF. CDR3 sequence (DNA): TGTGCCAGCAGCTTGGCCGGGACAGTCGGAGCCCATGAAGCTTTCTTT.

The table lists this clone with a count of one. The chain couples TRBV4-1 to TRBJ2-7; 9 bases match TRBD2. V was pared by 4 bases and J by 6 bases, with 4 bases of the junction left unmatched. Germline V CDR1 and CDR2: MGHRA, YSYEKL. This CDR3 contains 13 residues. CDR3 in DNA: TGCGCCAGCAGCCCCCAACTAGCGGGCGAGCAGTACTTC. It codes for CASSPQLAGEQYF.

The chain uses TRBV30 and TRBJ2-3, with D perhaps TRBD2 (6 bases). CDR1 is GTSNPN, CDR2 SVGIG, per germline (reference sequence). Trimming pared 0 bases from V and 3 bases from J, leaving 13 bases between. This CDR3 has 15 amino acids. The CDR3 bases are TGTGCCTGGAGTGTATACGGGAGAGGAACAGATACGCAGTATTTT. Residues: CAWSVYGRGTDTQYF.

The chain links TRBV14 to TRBJ1-4, with D possibly matching TRBD1 (5 bases). CDR1 and CDR2 from the germline V gene are SGHDN and FVKESK. V was trimmed by 5 bases and J by 8 bases, leaving 18 bases between them. CDR3 length: 15 amino acids. As DNA, the CDR3 is TGTGCCAGCAGCGTTCCGCTGGCAGGGACCGAAAAACTGTTTTTT. Residues: CASSVPLAGTEKLFF. The whole variable domain, filled in from reference TRBV14 and TRBJ1-4, reads EAGVTQFPSHSVIEKGQTVTLRCDPISGHDNLYWYRRVMGKEIKFLLHFVKESKQDESGMPNNRFLAERTGGTYSTLKVQPAELEDSGVYFCASSVPLAGTEKLFFGSGTQLSVL.

The V and J genes are TRBV19 and TRBJ1-1; D unresolved. Trimming pared 5 bases from V and 3 bases from J, leaving 10 bases between. The CDR3 runs 13 residues. Looked up from germline, CDR1 is LNHDA and CDR2 is SQIVND (reference sequence). CDR3 in DNA: TGTGCCAGTAGTCCCGTCTTGGACACTGAAGCTTTCTTT. It specifies CASSPVLDTEAFF.

The V gene is TRBV9, the J gene TRBJ2-1; TRBD1 matches 8 bases. The length of the CDR3 is 16 residues. Germline V CDR1 and CDR2: SGDLS, YYNGEE. The ends lost 3 bases at V and 4 bases at J; junction bases unmatched: 9. This CDR3 is CASSASGTGVYNEQFF. The CDR3 region has the DNA TGTGCCAGCAGCGCCTCCGGGACAGGTGTTTACAATGAGCAGTTCTTC.

Concerning this clone: This clone may be a read error of a much larger clone one base away. Other nucleotide sequences in the sample specify the same CDR3. This chain joins TRBV18 and TRBJ1-1; 9 positions match TRBD1. Germline values: CDR1 KGHSH, CDR2 LQKENI. The CDR3 sequence is 15 residues long. As DNA, the CDR3 is TGTGCCAGCTCACCACTCACCGGGACAGGGATTGAAGCCTTCTTT. This gives the protein CASSPLTGTGIEAFF.

This chain links TRBV21-1 with TRBJ2-7; TRBD2 is the table's D call and was not checked against the DNA. TRBV21-1 is recorded as a pseudogene. The CDR3 is made up of 17 amino acids. The CDR3 nucleotides read TGTGCCAGCAGCAAAGCTCTGACTAGCGGACCTCGCTACGAGCAGTACTTC. This gives the protein CASSKALTSGPRYEQYF.

The chain has TRBV30 and TRBJ1-4; 7 bases are shared with TRBD1. Germline CDR1 and CDR2: GTSNPN and SVGIG (reference sequence). The CDR3 length is 15 residues. Trimming took 4 bases from V and 5 from J; bases not matched to a gene: 10. The CDR3 protein is CAWNKPGGSNEKLFF. CDR3 DNA: TGTGCCTGGAATAAACCAGGGGGATCAAATGAAAAACTGTTTTTT.

The rearrangement links TRBV7-9 to TRBJ1-2; D is unresolved. The CDR3 is made up of 14 amino acids. The germline V gene has CDR1 SEHNR and CDR2 FQNEAQ (reference sequence). The V end was cut by 6 bases, the J end by 7 bases, with 18 bases between. The CDR3 sequence: CASRPEAAAGGYTF. The CDR3 DNA reads TGTGCCAGCAGGCCAGAGGCAGCCGCGGGTGGCTACACCTTC.

CDR3 in DNA: TGTGCCAGCAGTGCTGTGCTCACCCTCACCGGGGAGCTGTTTTTT. Residues: CASSAVLTLTGELFF. The chain employs TRBV6-1 and TRBJ2-2; unclear D gene. The CDR3 is made up of 15 amino acids. The germline V and J ends were trimmed by 4 bases and 4 bases, with 13 bases remaining between them. Germline loops: CDR1 MNHNS, CDR2 SASEGT.

The rearrangement joins TRBV2 to TRBJ1-4; D call uncertain. CDR1 and CDR2 (germline): SNHLY, FYNNEI. The V and J ends lost 6 bases and 3 bases respectively, with 11 bases between them. This CDR3 region has 14 residues. The CDR3 DNA follows: TGTGCCAGCAGATTCGGGAGCCCTAATGAAAAACTGTTTTTT. It encodes CASRFGSPNEKLFF.

The rearrangement links TRBV2 to TRBJ1-1; maybe TRBD1 (5 bases). Trimming left V 5 bases short and J 1 base short, with 14 bases between. The CDR3 is made up of 15 amino acids. Germline V CDR1 and CDR2: SNHLY, FYNNEI. The CDR3 DNA is TGTGCCAGCAGTTTGTCCGGGACGGAGAACACTGAAGCTTTCTTT. Protein: CASSLSGTENTEAFF.

The chain employs TRBV7-2 and TRBJ1-1; 9 nucleotides match TRBD1. The CDR3 is made up of 14 amino acids. V gave up 2 bases and J gave up 5 bases; unmatched junction bases: 3. Germline values: CDR1 SGHTA, CDR2 FQGNSA. CDR3 bases: TGTGCCAGCAGCTTAAAACAGGGGGCGACTGAAGCTTTCTTT. Its translation: CASSLKQGATEAFF.

The rearrangement uses TRBV29-1 and TRBJ2-3; no reliable D call. Germline V lookup: CDR1 SQVTM, CDR2 ANQGSEA. This CDR3 contains 11 residues. V was pared by 2 bases and J by 5 bases, with 5 bases between. This chain's CDR3 is CSVESVDTQYF. CDR3 sequence (DNA): TGCAGCGTTGAATCGGTAGATACGCAGTATTTT.

This rearrangement joins TRBV6-1 to TRBJ2-7, with D perhaps matching TRBD1 or TRBD2 (5 bases each). CDR1 and CDR2 (germline): MNHNS, SASEGT. CDR3 size: 13 residues. The V and J ends lost 4 bases and 3 bases respectively, with 10 bases between them. Written as DNA, the CDR3 is TGTGCCAGCAGTGTCGGGGACGGCTACGAGCAGTACTTC. Translation: CASSVGDGYEQYF.

V usage is TRBV10-3 and J usage is TRBJ2-7, with TRBD1 matching over 8 bases. The germline gives CDR1 ENHRY, CDR2 SYGVKD. The CDR3 spans 14 residues. V dropped 6 bases and J dropped 2; count of bases not matched to a gene: 6. The CDR3 sequence: CAIRGDRGAYEQYF. The CDR3 region has the DNA TGTGCCATCAGGGGAGACAGGGGCGCCTACGAGCAGTACTTC.

This chain joins TRBV4-1 and TRBJ1-5, with D hard to call. Trimming pared 0 bases from V and 5 bases from J, leaving 11 bases between. Germline CDR1 is MGHRA and CDR2 is YSYEKL. The CDR3 runs 15 residues. The CDR3 DNA follows: TGCGCCAGCAGCCAAGATTTGACAAACTATCAGCCCCAGCATTTT. Translating it yields CASSQDLTNYQPQHF.

The V gene is TRBV2, the J gene TRBJ2-7; D gene unclear. Germline V gene sequence: CDR1 SNHLY, CDR2 FYNNEI. The V and J ends lost 6 bases and 6 bases respectively, with 15 bases between them. This CDR3 is built from 13 residues. The CDR3 DNA follows: TGTGCCAGCAGGGGCCGTTGGGCCTCCGAGCAGTACTTC. Its translation: CASRGRWASEQYF.

The chain has TRBV2 and TRBJ2-7, with 12 bases fitting TRBD1. The junction had 14 bases not matched to a gene; V was cut back by 7 bases and J by 4 bases. Germline loops: CDR1 SNHLY, CDR2 FYNNEI. The CDR3 runs to 17 residues. The CDR3 here is CASIKPSRGQGAYEQYF. The CDR3 coding sequence is TGTGCCAGCATCAAACCTTCGAGGGGACAGGGGGCTTACGAGCAGTACTTC. Together with reference TRBV2 and TRBJ2-7, the CDR3 gives the full variable domain: EPEVTQTPSHQVTQMGQEVILRCVPISNHLYFYWYRQILGQKVEFLVSFYNNEISEKSEIFDDQFSVERPDGSNFTLKIRSTKLEDSAMYFCASIKPSRGQGAYEQYFGPGTRLTVT.

In the case of this clone: Other DNA sequences in the same sample also yield this CDR3. The chain employs TRBV5-1 and TRBJ2-7, with 7 positions matching TRBD1. The length of the CDR3 is 14 residues. V gave up 2 bases and J gave up 2 bases; unmatched junction bases: 4. Germline CDR1 SGHRS, CDR2 YFSETQ. The CDR3 reads CASSLRQGTYEQYF. Written as DNA, the CDR3 is TGCGCCAGCAGCTTAAGACAGGGTACCTACGAGCAGTACTTC. The variable domain in full, completed from reference TRBV5-1 and TRBJ2-7, reads KAGVTQTPRYLIKTRGQQVTLSCSPISGHRSVSWYQQTPGQGLQFLFEYFSETQRNKGNFPGRFSGRQFSNSRSEMNVSTLELGDSALYLCASSLRQGTYEQYFGPGTRLTVT.